The clone carrying this T cell receptor beta chain has at least ten counts. The data stem from a study of regulatory T cells in long-lasting Graves disease. Construction of TCR beta libraries relied on iRepertoire HTBI primers and on Arm-PCR targeting CDR3 regions. Via MiXCR, TCRdb re-called the multiplex PCR reads, giving one row per CDR3 protein. The sample holds roughly 440,000 distinct CDR3 sequences, 16% seen once. Germline loops: CDR1 SNHLY, CDR2 FYNNEI. V dropped 8 bases and J dropped 5 bases, with 18 bases sitting between them. This CDR3 has 15 amino acids. Regarding time point: newly diagnosed GD, antithyroid drugs for less than 3 months. RNA from PBMCs was the source of the TCR library. These data also featured in a second study, about T cells in Graves' hyperthyroidism and ophthalmopathy.

Source: peripheral blood mononuclear cells (PBMCs), taken at new diagnosis, from a patient treated with antithyroid drugs. The clonotype originates from a woman aged 18-35 years with Graves disease. This chain uses TRBV2 with TRBJ1-4, with D possibly TRBD1 on 5 matching bases. CDR3 in amino acids: CASEGRGGSNEKLFF. CDR3 bases: TGTGCCAGCGAGGGACGGGGGGGGTCGAATGAAAAACTGTTTTTT.